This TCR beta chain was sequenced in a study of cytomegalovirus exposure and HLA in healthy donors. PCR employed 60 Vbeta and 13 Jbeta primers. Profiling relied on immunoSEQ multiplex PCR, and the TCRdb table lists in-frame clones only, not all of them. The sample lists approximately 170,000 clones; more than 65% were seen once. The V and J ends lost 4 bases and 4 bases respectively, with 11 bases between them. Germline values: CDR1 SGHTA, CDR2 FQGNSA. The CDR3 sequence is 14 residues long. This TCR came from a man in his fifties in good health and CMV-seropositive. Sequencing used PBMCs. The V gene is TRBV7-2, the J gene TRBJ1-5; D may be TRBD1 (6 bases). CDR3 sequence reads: CASSYRAGNQPQHF. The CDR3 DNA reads TGTGCCAGCAGCTACAGGGCAGGTAATCAGCCCCAGCATTTT.